A single sample is the source of the 17 T cell receptor beta chains below, sequenced in a study of read filtering for tumor transcriptome and immune sequencing. From 300 to 450 ng of RNA, a library with molecular barcoded alpha/delta and beta/gamma adaptors was made. Using its own MiXCR run on the reads, TCRdb lists one record per CDR3 protein. Found here are tens of thousands of distinct CDR3 sequences, around a fifth of them singletons; the top ten hold around 9.9%. The sequencing input was a population of CD138-negative cells sorted from bone marrow. The receptor source for this set is a donor over 35 with multiple myeloma.

The V call is TRBV20-1, the J call TRBJ2-1, with 11 positions matching TRBD2. This CDR3 is built from 15 residues. J was trimmed by 4 bases and V by 4 bases; bases with no gene match: 6. Germline V gene data show CDR1 as DFQATT and CDR2 as SNEGSKA (reference sequence). CDR3 bases: TGCAGTGCTACTAGGACTAGCGGGCTTTACAATGAGCAGTTCTTC. Protein: CSATRTSGLYNEQFF.

This chain connects TRBV9 to TRBJ2-5; no reliable D call. The germline gives CDR1 SGDLS, CDR2 YYNGEE. The CDR3 covers 11 residues. Trimming left V 10 bases short and J 9 bases short, with 16 bases between. In nucleotides, the CDR3 is TGTGCCTCGTACAACGGAACGGCCCAGTACTTC. Encoded protein: CASYNGTAQYF.

In this sample, this clonotype turned up many times. This rearrangement joins TRBV5-1 to TRBJ1-1, with D unresolved. Trimming took 0 bases from V and 1 from J, leaving 10 bases between them. Germline CDR1 is SGHRS and CDR2 is YFSETQ. This CDR3 has 15 amino acids. The CDR3 region is CASSLGTTSNTEAFF. In nucleotides, the CDR3 is TGCGCCAGCAGCTTGGGCACAACATCGAACACTGAAGCTTTCTTT.

The chain recombines TRBV20-1 with TRBJ2-5, with unresolved D. This CDR3 is 11 amino acids long. Looked up from germline, CDR1 is DFQATT and CDR2 is SNEGSKA (reference sequence). The V end lost 7 bases, the J end lost 2 bases, and 8 bases lay between the germline ends. The CDR3 protein is CSGGGQETQYF. The CDR3 region has the DNA TGCAGTGGGGGTGGGCAAGAGACCCAGTACTTC.

This clonotype appeared many times. This sequence joins TRBV20-1 and TRBJ2-7; D gene uncertain. The germline V and J ends were trimmed by 4 bases and 3 bases, with 19 bases remaining between them. CDR3 length: 15 amino acids. Germline V gives CDR1 DFQATT, CDR2 SNEGSKA (reference sequence). DNA of the CDR3: TGCAGTGCTAAAGGAGTGGCGTTTTTTGGCTACGAGCAGTACTTC. This sequence encodes CSAKGVAFFGYEQYF.

This clonotype occurred many times. The chain recombines TRBV6-5 with TRBJ2-1; D gene unclear. Germline CDR1 and CDR2: MNHEY and SVGAGI. Deletions cut 6 bases from V and 7 bases from J, with 13 bases between. This CDR3 spans 13 amino acids. CDR3 loop: CASSRSVRNEQFF. The DNA of the CDR3 is TGTGCCAGCAGCCGGTCGGTACGGAATGAGCAGTTCTTC.

This clonotype was detected many times. This CDR3 reads CASSSLTTEAFF. DNA of the CDR3: TGTGCCAGCAGCTCACTGACAACTGAAGCTTTCTTT. The chain couples TRBV7-8 to TRBJ1-1, with D uncertain. The germline V gene encodes CDR1 SGHVS and CDR2 FQNEAQ. V lost 4 bases, J lost 5 bases, and 8 bases lay in between. The CDR3 extends over 12 amino acids. The variable domain in full, completed from reference TRBV7-8 and TRBJ1-1, reads GAGVSQSPRYKVAKRGQDVALRCDPISGHVSLFWYQQALGQGPEFLTYFQNEAQLDKSGLPSDRFFAERPEGSVSTLKIQRTQQEDSAVYLCASSSLTTEAFFGQGTRLTVV.

This clonotype appeared many times. This chain uses TRBV25-1 with TRBJ2-7; D is tentatively TRBD1 or TRBD2 (5 bases each). V was cut by 5 bases and J by 3 bases, with 11 bases left in between. CDR1 is MGHDK and CDR2 is SYGVNS in the germline V gene. This CDR3 is 13 amino acids long. CDR3 nucleotides: TGTGCCAGCAGTAGCGCTGGGGGCTACGAGCAGTACTTC. Amino acids: CASSSAGGYEQYF.

A few counts support this clonotype. The rearrangement links TRBV2 to TRBJ1-5; D is possibly TRBD1 (6 bases). This CDR3 has 22 residues. CDR1 and CDR2 (germline): SNHLY, FYNNEI. The germline V and J ends were trimmed by 6 bases and 0 bases, with 33 bases remaining between them. The CDR3 DNA reads as TGTGCCAGCAGGACCCCCGACGAGGGGGGGACTACCGGCCGATATAGCAATCAGCCCCAGCATTTT. Translated, it gives CASRTPDEGGTTGRYSNQPQHF.

Concerning this clonotype: A much bigger clone sits one base away, suggesting this may be a read error. This sequence joins TRBV24-1 and TRBJ2-3, with 9 bases matching TRBD1. CDR3 length equals 17 residues. From germline, CDR1 is KGHDR and CDR2 SFDVKD. The CDR3 DNA reads TGTGCCACCTGTGATGACACCGGGACAGGGATCACAGATACGCAGTATTTT. It yields the protein CATCDDTGTGITDTQYF.

This clonotype occurred many times. This sequence joins TRBV30 and TRBJ1-1; 7 nucleotides match TRBD1. The germline V gene encodes CDR1 GTSNPN and CDR2 SVGIG (reference sequence). Losses at the gene ends were 3 bases for V and 6 bases for J; bases not matched to a gene: 7. This CDR3 comprises 13 residues. The CDR3 spells CAWRHQGGAEAFF. CDR3 bases: TGTGCCTGGAGGCACCAGGGGGGCGCTGAAGCTTTCTTT.

This chain links TRBV6-1 with TRBJ1-1; the D is unclear. V lost 0 bases, J lost 0 bases, and 11 bases lay in between. The CDR3 is 16 amino acids. Germline CDR1 and CDR2: MNHNS and SASEGT. CDR3 region: CASSEAVSLLNTEAFF. The CDR3 DNA sequence: TGTGCCAGCAGTGAAGCCGTCTCCCTGCTGAACACTGAAGCTTTCTTT.

Only a few counts were recorded for this clonotype. The J gene is TRBJ2-7, the V gene TRBV27, with TRBD2 as a possible D gene (6 bases). Trimming removed 5 bases at V and 2 bases at J, with 19 bases between. Germline V gives CDR1 MNHEY, CDR2 SMNVEV (reference sequence). The CDR3 extends over 16 amino acids. The CDR3 DNA is TGTGCCAGCAGTACCTACCCGGGACTTAACCCCTACGAGCAGTACTTC. Its protein product is CASSTYPGLNPYEQYF.

The chain is built from TRBV2 and TRBJ1-5, with D perhaps TRBD1 (6 bases). There are 15 residues in the CDR3. The V gene's germline CDR1 is SNHLY and CDR2 FYNNEI. Trimming shortened V by 6 bases and J by 3 bases, and 15 bases separated the two germline ends. The CDR3 coding sequence is TGTGCCAGCAGCGAGCTACAGGGTATCAATCAGCCCCAGCATTTT. This sequence encodes CASSELQGINQPQHF.

This clonotype was counted ten times or more. V is TRBV6-1 and J is TRBJ1-1; no firm D call. Trimming left V 3 bases short and J 4 bases short, with 15 bases between. The CDR3 has 15 residues. The germline CDR1 and CDR2 sequences are MNHNS and SASEGT. The CDR3 DNA reads TGTGCCAGCAGTGATCGACTTTTGGCGGCCACTGAAGCTTTCTTT. Translated: CASSDRLLAATEAFF.

This clonotype was observed a few times. The chain joins TRBV7-8 to TRBJ2-1; TRBD2 matches at 15 bases. The CDR3 has 15 amino acids. Per germline, CDR1 SGHVS and CDR2 FQNEAQ. Unmatched junction bases numbered 3, after V lost 5 bases and J lost 7 bases. The CDR3 coding sequence is TGTGCCAGCAGCCCCGGGACTAGCGGGGGGAATGAGCAGTTCTTC. It specifies CASSPGTSGGNEQFF.

This clonotype was observed many times. The chain uses TRBV29-1 and TRBJ2-1, with 15 nucleotides matching TRBD2. The germline V gene has CDR1 SQVTM and CDR2 ANQGSEA. The V gene end was trimmed by 6 bases and the J gene end by 9 bases; junction bases not matched to a gene: 6. The CDR3 sequence is 14 residues long. The CDR3 is CSVAGLAGGSEQFF. CDR3 sequence (DNA): TGCAGCGTCGCTGGACTAGCGGGAGGGAGTGAGCAGTTCTTC.